These 5 T cell receptor beta chains came from one sample sequenced in a study of human T cells and chemical hapten exposure. Time point of the sample: patch test 2, 6 weeks after DPC sensitization. Treatment given: therapeutic diphenylcyclopropenone sensitization with weekly scalp DPC. TCRdb analysed the RACE reads with MiXCR anew, one entry per CDR3 protein. Of about 54,000 distinct CDR3 sequences detected, around 9.5% appear once; the ten largest clones hold 1.5% to 2%. The source was whole blood, collected in connection with sensitization to the hapten diphenylcyclopropenone (DPC). The receptor set was obtained from a woman aged 45-65 years with alopecia areata. Some clones in this sample may be carry-over from other donors' samples.

This clonotype was seen a few times. This sequence joins TRBV5-1 and TRBJ1-1; perhaps TRBD1 as D (5 bases). Germline lookup yields CDR1 SGHRS and CDR2 YFSETQ. The V and J ends lost 3 bases and 4 bases respectively, with 19 bases between them. The CDR3 extends over 16 amino acids. The CDR3 DNA reads TGCGCCAGCAGCTCGGCCGGGACGGTTGTTGGCACTGAAGCTTTCTTT. Protein product: CASSSAGTVVGTEAFF.

This clonotype has a count of ten or more. The chain recombines TRBV5-4 with TRBJ1-2; no clear D. Germline lookup yields CDR1 SGHNT and CDR2 YYREEE (reference sequence). V dropped 4 bases and J dropped 6 bases, with 13 bases sitting between them. This CDR3 has 13 residues. The CDR3 DNA sequence: TGTGCCAGCAGCCGGAGCTACCGGGATGGCTACACCTTC. Translated: CASSRSYRDGYTF.

This clonotype was observed many times. J is TRBJ2-4 and V is TRBV6-2 or TRBV6-3, with D unclear. V lost 7 bases to trimming and J lost 6 bases, with 13 bases between them. The CDR3 spans 13 residues. CDR1 is MNHEY, CDR2 SVGEGT, per germline. The CDR3 protein is CASTQPPGNIQYF. The CDR3 DNA reads as TGTGCCAGCACCCAGCCCCCAGGAAACATTCAGTACTTC.

This sequence joins TRBV6-5 and TRBJ1-2, with D tentatively TRBD1 (5 bases). The CDR3 covers 15 residues. CDR1 is MNHEY, CDR2 SVGAGI, per germline. The V end lost 6 bases, the J end lost 5 bases, and 19 bases lay between the germline ends. The CDR3 nucleotides read TGTGCCAGCAGCTCCCCCGGGGCAGGGAGGTATGGCTACACCTTC. Its translation: CASSSPGAGRYGYTF.

This clonotype was counted a few times. The chain combines TRBV28 with TRBJ2-2, with no clear D. Germline loops: CDR1 MDHEN, CDR2 SYDVKM. V gave up 7 bases and J gave up 2 bases, with 5 bases separating them. This CDR3 contains 12 residues. As DNA, the CDR3 is TGTGCCAGCAACGGAAACACCGGGGAGCTGTTTTTT. Amino acids: CASNGNTGELFF.